The clone carrying this TCR beta chain occurred a few times. Here immunoSEQ multiplex PCR was the method, and the copy in TCRdb shows in-frame clones only, minus some. The sample shows 850,000 to 1,200,000 clones, approximately 68% of them seen only once. This sample was included in a study of shared clonotypes between healthy human individuals. Trimming at V came to 4 bases and at J to 2 bases, leaving 5 bases not matched to a gene. Germline lookup yields CDR1 ENHRY and CDR2 SYGVKD. The CDR3 loop spans 16 amino acids. This chain links TRBV10-3 with TRBJ2-1; 10 bases are a match to TRBD2. This receptor was taken from a man between 18 and 29 years old in good health. Sequences were obtained from memory CD4+ T cells sorted from blood. Subset noted: CD45RA-negative fraction. The CDR3 protein is CAISGGGLAAYNEQFF. The CDR3 DNA reads TGTGCCATCAGTGGGGGCGGACTAGCGGCCTACAATGAGCAGTTCTTC.